This TCR beta chain was recorded in a study of T cells after yellow fever vaccination. Study-wide findings and caveats: In post-booster samples, most primary-vaccination clones reappeared (just under 97% CD4, 88% CD8).

It was through 5'RACE template switching that TCR cDNA was made, with a universal primer site and UMIs added. Each CDR3 protein is one row after TCRdb ran MiXCR on the 5' RACE reads. Of about 580,000 distinct CDR3 sequences listed, about a sixth are singletons. The CDR3 sequence is 14 residues long. Germline assignment: CDR1 SGHRS and CDR2 YFSETQ. V lost 7 bases and J lost 2, with 15 bases in between. This clonotype was detected only a few times. Antigen: not known. Here the sequenced sample was PBMCs, taken about 5 days after the first yellow fever vaccination. The rearrangement links TRBV5-1 to TRBJ1-2; a weak D match, TRBD1 (6 bases). The sequence came from a young man who received the YFV17D yellow fever vaccine. CDR3 DNA: TGCGCCAGCCGACCACAGGGTTTAAACTATGGCTACACCTTC. Amino acid sequence: CASRPQGLNYGYTF.